The subject of this entry is one T cell receptor beta chain. This entry is derived from a study of cytomegalovirus exposure and HLA in healthy donors. The J segment lost 1 base and the V segment lost 5 bases, leaving 7 bases of the junction unmatched. The germline V gene encodes CDR1 SEHNR and CDR2 FQNEAQ (reference sequence). The CDR3 contains 16 residues. Primers for the PCR totalled 60 Vbeta and 13 Jbeta. Sequenced by immunoSEQ multiplex PCR; TCRdb stores in-frame clones only, minus some. Found here are roughly 100,000 clones, around three quarters of them singletons; the top ten hold 10%. The V and J genes are TRBV7-9 and TRBJ1-3; 8 bases are a match to TRBD1. Material: PBMCs. The source of this sequence is a woman aged 18-29 years in good health and CMV-seropositive. The CDR3 coding sequence is TGTGCCAGCAGCCTACCGGGACAGGCGTCTGGAAACACCATATATTTT. This encodes CASSLPGQASGNTIYF.